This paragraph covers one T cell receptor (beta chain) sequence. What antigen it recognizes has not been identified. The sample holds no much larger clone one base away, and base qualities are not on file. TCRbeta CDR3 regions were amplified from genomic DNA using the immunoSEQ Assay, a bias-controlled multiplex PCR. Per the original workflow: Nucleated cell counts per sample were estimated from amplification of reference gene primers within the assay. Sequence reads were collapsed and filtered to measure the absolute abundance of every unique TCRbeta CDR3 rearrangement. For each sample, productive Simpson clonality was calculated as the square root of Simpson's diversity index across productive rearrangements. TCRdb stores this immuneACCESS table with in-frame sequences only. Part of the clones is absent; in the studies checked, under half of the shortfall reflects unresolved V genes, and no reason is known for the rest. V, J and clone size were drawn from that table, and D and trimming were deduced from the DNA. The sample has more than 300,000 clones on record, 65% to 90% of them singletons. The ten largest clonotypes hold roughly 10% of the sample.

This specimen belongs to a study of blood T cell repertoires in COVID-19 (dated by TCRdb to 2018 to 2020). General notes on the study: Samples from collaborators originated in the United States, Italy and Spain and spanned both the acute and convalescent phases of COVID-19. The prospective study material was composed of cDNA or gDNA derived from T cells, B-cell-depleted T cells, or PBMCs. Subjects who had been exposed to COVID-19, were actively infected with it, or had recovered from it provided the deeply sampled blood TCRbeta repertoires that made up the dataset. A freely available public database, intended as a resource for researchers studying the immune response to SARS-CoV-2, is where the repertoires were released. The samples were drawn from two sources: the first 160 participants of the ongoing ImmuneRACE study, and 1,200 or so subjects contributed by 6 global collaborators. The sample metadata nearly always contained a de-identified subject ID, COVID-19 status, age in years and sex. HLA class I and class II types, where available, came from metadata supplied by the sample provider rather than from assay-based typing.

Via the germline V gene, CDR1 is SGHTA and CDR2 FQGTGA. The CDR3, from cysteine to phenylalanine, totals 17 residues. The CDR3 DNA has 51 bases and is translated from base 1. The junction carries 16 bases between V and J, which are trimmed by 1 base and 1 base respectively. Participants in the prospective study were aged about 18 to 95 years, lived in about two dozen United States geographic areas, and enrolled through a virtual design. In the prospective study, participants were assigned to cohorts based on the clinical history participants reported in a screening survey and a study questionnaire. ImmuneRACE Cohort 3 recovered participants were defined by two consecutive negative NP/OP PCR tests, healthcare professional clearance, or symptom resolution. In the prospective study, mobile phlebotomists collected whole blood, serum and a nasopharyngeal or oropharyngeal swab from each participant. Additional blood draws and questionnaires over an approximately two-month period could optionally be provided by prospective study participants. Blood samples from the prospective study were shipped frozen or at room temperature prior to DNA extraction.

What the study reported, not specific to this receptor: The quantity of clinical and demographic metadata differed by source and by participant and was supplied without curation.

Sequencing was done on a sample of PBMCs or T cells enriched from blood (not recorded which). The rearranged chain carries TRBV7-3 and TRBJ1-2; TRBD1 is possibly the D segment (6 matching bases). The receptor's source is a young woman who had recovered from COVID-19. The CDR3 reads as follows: CASSLRPRTEDNYGYTF. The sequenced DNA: TGTGCCAGCAGCTTAAGGCCTCGGACAGAAGATAACTATGGCTACACCTTC.